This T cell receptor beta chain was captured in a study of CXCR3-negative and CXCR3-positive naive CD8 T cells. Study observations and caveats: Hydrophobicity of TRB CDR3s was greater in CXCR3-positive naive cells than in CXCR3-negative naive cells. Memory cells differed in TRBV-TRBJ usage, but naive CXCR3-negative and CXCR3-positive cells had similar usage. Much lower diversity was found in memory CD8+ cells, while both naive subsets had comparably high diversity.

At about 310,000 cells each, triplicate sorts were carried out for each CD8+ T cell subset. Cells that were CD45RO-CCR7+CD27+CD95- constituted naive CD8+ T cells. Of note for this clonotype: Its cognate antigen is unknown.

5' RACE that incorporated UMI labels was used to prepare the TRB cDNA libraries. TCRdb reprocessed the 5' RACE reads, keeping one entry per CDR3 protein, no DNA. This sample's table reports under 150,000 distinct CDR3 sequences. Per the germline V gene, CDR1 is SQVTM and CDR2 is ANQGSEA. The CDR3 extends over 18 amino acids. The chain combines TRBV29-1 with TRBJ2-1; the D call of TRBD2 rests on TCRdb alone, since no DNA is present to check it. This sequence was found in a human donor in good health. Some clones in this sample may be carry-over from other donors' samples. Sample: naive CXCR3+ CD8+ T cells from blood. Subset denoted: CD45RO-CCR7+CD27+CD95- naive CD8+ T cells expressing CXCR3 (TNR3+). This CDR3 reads CSVEAVWGLAGAYNEQFF.